This passage covers 10 T cell receptor beta chains from one sample sequenced in a study of blood T cell repertoires in COVID-19. Sequencing used immunoSEQ multiplex PCR; TCRdb keeps in-frame clones, though not all of them. The sample includes 150,000 to 160,000 clones, over 75% seen only once; the top ten take roughly 0.62%. Specimen: peripheral blood. The receptors derive from a man in his 60s with COVID-19, enrolled during active disease.

This clone was detected only once. J is TRBJ1-2 and V is TRBV6-5; weak D call: TRBD1 (5 bases). Germline CDR1 reads MNHEY; CDR2 reads SVGAGI. The CDR3 has 14 amino acids. The V end lost 1 base, the J end lost 7 bases, and 13 bases lay between the germline ends. CDR3 DNA sequence: TGTGCCAGCAGTTACTTGAGCGGGGCGGGTGGCTACACCTTC. Residues: CASSYLSGAGGYTF.

This clone came up a few times. The V and J genes are TRBV6-5 and TRBJ2-7, with 10 bases identical to TRBD1. This CDR3 contains 15 residues. V dropped 6 bases and J dropped 5; count of bases not matched to a gene: 10. Germline V gives CDR1 MNHEY, CDR2 SVGAGI. Here the CDR3 reads CASRPSGQGTNEQYF. DNA for the CDR3: TGTGCCAGCAGGCCCTCGGGACAGGGGACCAACGAGCAGTACTTC.

This clone has a handful of counts. The chain uses TRBV4-2 and TRBJ2-7, with D possibly TRBD2 on 6 matching bases. Germline CDR1 LGHNA, CDR2 YNFKEQ. V lost 0 bases and J 0 bases, leaving 12 bases between the germline ends. CDR3 length: 16 residues. The CDR3: CASSQDNAGFSYEQYF. DNA for the CDR3: TGTGCCAGCAGCCAAGATAACGCGGGATTCTCCTACGAGCAGTACTTC.

This clone was observed once. V and J are TRBV5-1 and TRBJ2-5; 11 bases line up with TRBD2. Trimming cost V 4 bases and J 4 bases; bases outside gene matches: 9. CDR1 and CDR2 (germline): SGHRS, YFSETQ. This CDR3 is 16 amino acids long. The CDR3, as DNA: TGCGCCAGCAGCCAGAGTCTAGCGGGGGGACTAGAGACCCAGTACTTC. It encodes CASSQSLAGGLETQYF.

This chain links TRBV11-3 with TRBJ2-7, with TRBD1 matching 7 bases. V shed 5 bases, J shed 5 bases, and the junction held 3 bases outside the gene matches. The CDR3 is 12 residues long. Germline V lookup: CDR1 SGHNT, CDR2 YENEEA. The CDR3: CASSDRVHEQYF. The DNA of the CDR3 is TGTGCCAGCAGCGACAGGGTCCACGAGCAGTACTTC.

The chain couples TRBV7-2 to TRBJ1-4, with 10 bases fitting TRBD1. Germline V gene sequence: CDR1 SGHTA, CDR2 FQGNSA. The CDR3 spans 15 residues. V dropped 5 bases and J dropped 2; count of bases not matched to a gene: 2. The CDR3 coding sequence is TGTGCCAGCAGCGCGACAGGGGGCACTAATGAAAAACTGTTTTTT. Translated, it gives CASSATGGTNEKLFF.

The chain combines TRBV28 with TRBJ2-5, with 8 nucleotides matching TRBD1. This CDR3 has 12 amino acids. Trimming removed 7 bases from V and 5 bases from J; junction bases left unmatched: 3. The germline V gene has CDR1 MDHEN and CDR2 SYDVKM. The CDR3 DNA follows: TGTGCCAGCAACGACAGGGGCGAGACCCAGTACTTC. Its protein is CASNDRGETQYF. Drawing the rest from reference TRBV28 and TRBJ2-5, the complete variable domain is DVKVTQSSRYLVKRTGEKVFLECVQDMDHENMFWYRQDPGLGLRLIYFSYDVKMKEKGDIPEGYSVSREKKERFSLILESASTNQTSMYLCASNDRGETQYFGPGTRLLVL.

The genes are TRBV7-2 and TRBJ2-3; D unclear. Germline CDR1 SGHTA, CDR2 FQGNSA. V dropped 5 bases and J dropped 1 base, with 10 bases sitting between them. The CDR3 is 14 residues long. This CDR3 reads CASSQRSGTDTQYF. For the CDR3, the DNA is TGTGCCAGCAGCCAAAGATCGGGCACAGATACGCAGTATTTT.

This rearrangement joins TRBV6-5 to TRBJ2-5, with 7 bases lining up with TRBD2. The CDR3 loop spans 14 amino acids. Germline V gene lookup returns CDR1 MNHEY and CDR2 SVGAGI. J was trimmed by 10 bases and V by 0 bases; bases with no gene match: 8. The CDR3 coding sequence is TGTGCCAGCAGTTACTCTGGTCCAGCGGGGAGCCAGTACTTC. This gives the protein CASSYSGPAGSQYF.

The CDR3 protein is CASSLPGPDGYTF. CDR3 bases: TGCGCCAGCAGCTTGCCAGGGCCCGATGGCTACACCTTC. The J gene is TRBJ1-2, the V gene TRBV5-1; a weak D match, TRBD1 (5 bases). Germline V gene sequence: CDR1 SGHRS, CDR2 YFSETQ. The V end was cut by 1 base, the J end by 6 bases, with 10 bases between. CDR3 length equals 13 residues. Full variable domain (missing parts from reference TRBV5-1 and TRBJ1-2): KAGVTQTPRYLIKTRGQQVTLSCSPISGHRSVSWYQQTPGQGLQFLFEYFSETQRNKGNFPGRFSGRQFSNSRSEMNVSTLELGDSALYLCASSLPGPDGYTFGSGTRLTVV.